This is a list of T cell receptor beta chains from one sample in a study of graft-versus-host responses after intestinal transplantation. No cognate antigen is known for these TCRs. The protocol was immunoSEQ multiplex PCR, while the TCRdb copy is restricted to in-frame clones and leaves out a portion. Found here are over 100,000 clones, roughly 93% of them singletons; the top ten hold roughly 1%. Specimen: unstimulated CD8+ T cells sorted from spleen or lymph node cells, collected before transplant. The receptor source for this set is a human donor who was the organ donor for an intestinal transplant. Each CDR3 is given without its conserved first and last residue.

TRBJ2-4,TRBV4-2,ASSPAGGDDIQY
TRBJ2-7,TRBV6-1,ASSATVEDHEQY
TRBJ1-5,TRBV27,ASSITAHTSNQPQH
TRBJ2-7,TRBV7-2,ASSLARAGGPGYEQY
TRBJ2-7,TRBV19,ASSTGQGPYEQY
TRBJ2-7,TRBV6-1,ASSDYEQY
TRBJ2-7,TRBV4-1,ASSQVGDSTYEQY
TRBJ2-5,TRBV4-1,ASSQGLAEETQY
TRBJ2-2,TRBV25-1,ASSEYQGWNTGELF
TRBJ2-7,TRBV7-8,ASSLVPSAEQY
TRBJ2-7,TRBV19,ASSIYGSASEQY
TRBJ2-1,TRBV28,ASSLGAYNEQF
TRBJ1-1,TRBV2,ASSAGTGGTEAF
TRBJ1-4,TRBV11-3,ASSLEGANEKLF
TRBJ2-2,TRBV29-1,SAPIKGTGELF
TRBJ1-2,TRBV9,ASSARQGGYT
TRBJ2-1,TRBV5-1,ASSGRDYCCSYNEQF
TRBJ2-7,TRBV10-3,AQTRRLFYEQY
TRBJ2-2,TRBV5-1,ASSLDTTSEMGGELF